This entry lists 12 T cell receptor beta chains sequenced from one sample in a study of shared clonotypes between healthy human individuals. Assay used: immunoSEQ multiplex PCR; TCRdb lists only in-frame clones, some missing. This sample yields more than 2,000,000 clones, of which 85% to 95% are seen a single time; about 0.41% belongs to the top ten. The sequenced sample was naive CD4+ T cells from PBMCs. Subset of the sample: CD45RA+ positively selected. All receptors derive from a man aged 18 to 29 in good health. Some clones in this sample may be carry-over from other donors' samples.

About this clone itself: The germline gene is not matched at one end of the junction; a read error may be the cause. V gene TRBV27 combines with J gene TRBJ1-3, with D uncertain. The CDR3 runs 13 residues. Germline V gene sequence: CDR1 MNHEY, CDR2 SMNVEV (reference sequence). This CDR3 is CASSLSAGNTIYF. The CDR3 DNA is TGTGCCAGCAGTCTATCGGCTGGAAACACCATATATTTT.

On this clone: Distinct nucleotide sequences in the sample also encode this CDR3. V gene TRBV12-5 combines with J gene TRBJ2-6; D gene uncertain. This CDR3 spans 13 amino acids. Germline CDR1 reads LGHNT; CDR2 reads FRNRAP. Trimming stripped 3 bases from V and 3 bases from J, with 3 bases between. The CDR3 reads CASGLSGANVLTF. The CDR3 bases are TGTGCTAGTGGTTTAAGTGGGGCCAACGTCCTGACTTTC.

The rearrangement uses TRBV6-1 and TRBJ1-5; 10 bases agree with TRBD1. The CDR3 length is 15 residues. Trimming at V came to 3 bases and at J to 5 bases, leaving 4 bases not matched to a gene. CDR1 is MNHNS, CDR2 SASEGT, per germline. CDR3 sequence reads: CASSDPDRGHQPQHF. CDR3 DNA: TGTGCCAGCAGTGACCCAGACAGGGGGCATCAGCCCCAGCATTTT.

This chain uses TRBV7-8 with TRBJ2-5, with D tentatively TRBD1 or TRBD2 (7 bases each). V lost 5 bases and J 2 bases, leaving 18 bases between the germline ends. Germline CDR1 SGHVS, CDR2 FQNEAQ. The CDR3 has 16 amino acids. This chain's CDR3 is CASSQRQGGPQETQYF. The CDR3 nucleotides are TGTGCCAGCAGCCAGAGACAGGGAGGGCCTCAAGAGACCCAGTACTTC.

The rearrangement links TRBV15 to TRBJ2-3; 7 positions match TRBD2. V dropped 9 bases and J dropped 1; count of bases not matched to a gene: 7. Germline CDR1 reads LNHNV; CDR2 reads YYDKDF (reference sequence). This CDR3 has 14 amino acids. The chain's CDR3 is CATRFAGGTDTQYF. CDR3 DNA sequence: TGTGCCACTCGGTTCGCGGGGGGCACAGATACGCAGTATTTT.

The chain links TRBV6-6 to TRBJ1-5, with D possibly being TRBD1 (5 bases). V lost 6 bases, J lost 5 bases, and 14 bases lay in between. Germline assignment: CDR1 MNHNY and CDR2 SVGAGI (reference sequence). The CDR3 extends over 14 amino acids. This chain's CDR3 is CASRPGRDHQPQHF. CDR3 DNA: TGTGCCAGCAGACCCGGGAGGGACCATCAGCCCCAGCATTTT.

CDR3 nucleotides: TGTGCCATCAGTGAGGCTAGGACAGGGTTGAAAAACATTCAGTACTTC. This encodes CAISEARTGLKNIQYF. V is TRBV10-3 and J is TRBJ2-4; 8 bases are shared with TRBD1. The CDR3 contains 16 residues. The junction had 7 bases not matched to a gene; V was cut back by 2 bases and J by 4 bases. Germline V gene sequence: CDR1 ENHRY, CDR2 SYGVKD.

The V gene is TRBV5-1, the J gene TRBJ2-1; the D gene is possibly TRBD1 (5 bases). Germline V CDR1 and CDR2: SGHRS, YFSETQ. The V and J ends lost 0 bases and 3 bases respectively, with 19 bases between them. The CDR3 consists of 18 residues. For the CDR3, the DNA is TGCGCCAGCAGCTTGGGATCCCGTGGGGCCTCGTTCTACAATGAGCAGTTCTTC. Residues: CASSLGSRGASFYNEQFF.

The chain uses TRBV29-1 and TRBJ2-3; possible D gene TRBD2, 6 bases. The ends were cut back, 6 bases at V and 2 bases at J, with 15 bases in the middle. This CDR3 comprises 14 residues. Germline V CDR1 and CDR2: SQVTM, ANQGSEA. The DNA of the CDR3 is TGCAGCGTGGGGTGGGTAGCGGACACAGATACGCAGTATTTT. Translation gives CSVGWVADTDTQYF.

This chain connects TRBV4-1 to TRBJ2-2; 8 nucleotides match TRBD2. With 10 bases clipped from V and 1 base from J, the junction kept 2 bases outside the gene matches. Per germline, CDR1 MGHRA and CDR2 YSYEKL. The CDR3 covers 13 residues. The CDR3 protein is CATAGGNTGELFF. The CDR3, as DNA: TGCGCCACTGCGGGGGGGAACACCGGGGAGCTGTTTTTT.

The chain has TRBV18 and TRBJ1-4; 9 bases line up with TRBD1. The CDR3 runs 15 residues. With V trimmed by 3 bases and J by 7 bases, 6 bases remained unmatched. Germline V gene data show CDR1 as KGHSH and CDR2 as LQKENI. For the CDR3, the DNA is TGTGCCAGCTCACCGAACAGGGGGCTTCTTGAAAAACTGTTTTTT. Translating it yields CASSPNRGLLEKLFF.

The J gene is TRBJ2-7, the V gene TRBV7-2; the D call may be TRBD1 or TRBD2 (6 bases each). Germline loops: CDR1 SGHTA, CDR2 FQGNSA. The CDR3 sequence is 17 residues long. V was trimmed by 2 bases and J by 0 bases, leaving 17 bases between them. The CDR3 loop is CASSLRGVAVPSYEQYF. CDR3 DNA sequence: TGTGCCAGCAGCTTAAGGGGGGTGGCGGTGCCCTCCTACGAGCAGTACTTC. Full variable domain (remainder filled in from reference TRBV7-2 and TRBJ2-7): GAGVSQSPSNKVTEKGKDVELRCDPISGHTALYWYRQSLGQGLEFLIYFQGNSAPDKSGLPSDRFSAERTGGSVSTLTIQRTQQEDSAVYLCASSLRGVAVPSYEQYFGPGTRLTVT.